The sample holds a few counts of the clone carrying this TCR beta chain. Its target is not known. It may be a read error: a sequence one base away is much more abundant. The TCR beta CDR3 regions underwent amplification using RNA transcripts as the source. An initial round of RT-PCR targeting the TCR CDR3 relied on the HTBI primer set. TCRdb re-analysed the multiplex PCR reads in MiXCR, keeping a single row per CDR3 protein. The table includes 150,000 or so distinct CDR3 sequences, around 20% detected once. Lactation, pregnancy, other autoimmune disease or uncontrolled infection excluded patients. Preceding any ophthalmopathy symptoms, the blood sample dates from first hyperthyroidism diagnosis. This entry is derived from a study of T cells in Graves' hyperthyroidism and ophthalmopathy. As for the study in general: Peripheral blood sampling occurred at initial diagnosis, before any treatment. General study points: Ophthalmopathy could be told apart from stable hyperthyroidism with a 13 V-J model.

The sequencing sample was made of blood. The sequence was obtained from a woman between 50 and 59 years old with Graves' hyperthyroidism that later progressed to Graves' ophthalmopathy.

The CDR3 bases are TGTGCCAGCGGTCCCCACCGGTTCGGGGTAGATACGCAGTATTTT. The encoded protein is CASGPHRFGVDTQYF. This chain links TRBV28 with TRBJ2-3, with a possible D match to TRBD2 (5 bases). V gave up 8 bases and J gave up 5 bases, with 20 bases separating them. Germline V gene lookup returns CDR1 MDHEN and CDR2 SYDVKM. The CDR3 consists of 15 residues.